This T cell receptor (beta chain) emerged from a study of T-cell reconstitution after alpha-beta-depleted transplantation in children. Study results and caveats: Newly made T cells mostly supplied T-cell counts and diversity one year after transplant. Two months or so post-transplant, alpha-beta T cells reportedly derived from several hundred expanded graft clones.

Germline CDR1 and CDR2: SGHRS and YFSETQ. This CDR3 comprises 14 residues. The V end lost 4 bases, the J end lost 0 bases, and 10 bases lay between the germline ends. The library targeted TCRbeta and was prepared with unique molecular identifiers. Each CDR3 protein is one row after TCRdb ran MiXCR on the PCR reads. The sample lists about 20,000 distinct CDR3 sequences, approximately 13% seen once, with approximately 35% in the top ten. This clonotype was seen repeatedly, ten times or more. What it binds is not known. The chain employs TRBV5-1 and TRBJ1-2, with a possible D match to TRBD1 (5 bases). The receptor was derived from a female patient between 2 and 15 years old who had a stem cell transplant for congenital amegakaryocytic thrombocytopenia, so the T cells may come from the graft donor. The sequenced sample was PBMCs, mostly from graft donor cells, obtained 60 days after TCRalphabeta/CD19-depleted stem cell transplant. For the CDR3, the DNA is TGCGCCAGCAGCCCCGACAGTCCTAACTATGGCTACACCTTC. Protein: CASSPDSPNYGYTF. The variable domain in full, completed from reference TRBV5-1 and TRBJ1-2, reads KAGVTQTPRYLIKTRGQQVTLSCSPISGHRSVSWYQQTPGQGLQFLFEYFSETQRNKGNFPGRFSGRQFSNSRSEMNVSTLELGDSALYLCASSPDSPNYGYTFGSGTRLTVV.